A selection of T cell receptor beta chains follows, all from one sample in a study of T cell therapy after organ transplantation. Their specific antigens are unknown. Some clones are missing from TCRdb's copy, which holds only in-frame ones; the method was immunoSEQ multiplex PCR. This table holds some 17,000 clones, about 85% found once. The material sequenced was CD8+ T cells from blood, taken after autologous CMV-specific T cell therapy. The receptors were gathered from a human patient who had received a solid organ transplant and had CMV disease. Some of the T cells might come from the graft donor. CDR3s include the opening cysteine and the closing phenylalanine or tryptophan. The D gene is left open where the match is weak. A clone size is listed for some rows: how often the clone was seen (once, few, many), or a class if it is expanded.

D | J | V | size | CDR3 | DNA
TRBD1 | TRBJ2-7 | TRBV13 | once | CASRGQGDLYEQYF | TGTGCCAGCAGAGGACAGGGGGATTTATACGAGCAGTACTTC
. | TRBJ2-4 | TRBV5-4 | . | CASSSTRINIQYF | TGTGCCAGCAGCTCCACTAGGATAAACATTCAGTACTTC
. | TRBJ1-1 | TRBV9 | once | CASSVSPSENTEAFF | TGTGCCAGCAGCGTATCCCCCTCAGAGAACACTGAAGCTTTCTTT
. | TRBJ2-1 | TRBV19 | . | CASSPFGFDLKNEQFF | TGTGCCAGTAGTCCCTTTGGGTTTGATCTTAAGAATGAGCAGTTCTTC
. | TRBJ1-1 | TRBV11-1 | . | CASSSEGRGTEAFF | TGTGCCAGCAGCTCGGAGGGGCGAGGCACTGAAGCTTTCTTT
TRBD1 | TRBJ2-7 | TRBV7-9 | . | CASSPETGRYEQYF | TGTGCCAGCAGCCCCGAGACAGGGCGCTACGAGCAGTACTTC
. | TRBJ2-3 | TRBV7-9 | . | CASSLSVGVRDTQYF | TGTGCCAGCAGCTTAAGTGTAGGCGTTCGTGATACGCAGTATTTT
TRBD1 | TRBJ2-7 | TRBV10-2 | . | CASSDYRTGIYEQYF | TGCGCCAGCAGTGACTACAGGACAGGGATCTACGAGCAGTACTTC
. | TRBJ2-7 | TRBV11-2 | . | CASSLDGGRYEQYF | TGTGCCAGCAGCTTAGATGGGGGGAGGTACGAGCAGTACTTC
. | TRBJ2-7 | TRBV5-6 | medium-sized | CASSLLADYEQYF | TGTGCCAGCAGCTTGTTGGCAGATTACGAGCAGTACTTC
. | TRBJ1-4 | TRBV27 | once | CASSLLWTGGEKLFF | TGTGCCAGCAGTTTATTGTGGACGGGAGGGGAAAAACTGTTTTTT
TRBD1 | TRBJ1-5 | TRBV10-3 | . | CAISGPGGKDSNQPQHF | TGTGCCATCAGTGGCCCAGGGGGGAAAGATAGCAATCAGCCCCAGCATTTT
TRBD1 | TRBJ1-1 | TRBV5-1 | . | CASSLTGGRSEAFF | TGCGCCAGCAGCCTGACAGGGGGCAGGTCTGAAGCTTTCTTT
TRBD2 | TRBJ2-1 | TRBV19 | . | CASSMARGANEQFF | TGTGCCAGTAGTATGGCGCGGGGGGCGAATGAGCAGTTCTTC
. | TRBJ1-5 | TRBV7-9 | . | CASSLDGFNQPQHF | TGTGCCAGCAGCTTGGACGGATTCAATCAGCCCCAGCATTTT
. | TRBJ2-1 | TRBV5-1 | . | CASSLVYNEQFF | TGCGCCAGCAGCTTGGTGTACAATGAGCAGTTCTTC
. | TRBJ2-7 | TRBV7-9 | once | CASSLAAGDYEQYF | TGTGCCAGCAGCTTAGCGGCAGGGGATTACGAGCAGTACTTC
TRBD2 | TRBJ2-1 | TRBV10-1 | . | CASSDTSGSYSEQFF | TGCGCCAGCAGCGACACAAGCGGGAGCTATAGTGAGCAGTTCTTC
. | TRBJ1-1 | TRBV5-6 | . | CASSLMMNTEAFF | TGTGCCAGCAGCTTAATGATGAACACTGAAGCTTTCTTT
TRBD1 | TRBJ2-1 | TRBV7-8 | . | CASVGTDSYNEQFF | TGTGCCAGCGTCGGGACAGATTCCTACAATGAGCAGTTCTTC
. | TRBJ1-5 | TRBV6-5 | . | CASSYSSGGNQPQHF | TGTGCCAGCAGTTACTCGTCAGGGGGCAATCAGCCCCAGCATTTT
. | TRBJ2-1 | TRBV6-1 | . | CASILAEPQGEQFF | TGTGCCAGCATATTAGCGGAACCACAAGGTGAGCAGTTCTTC
TRBD2 | TRBJ2-3 | TRBV6-4 | . | CASSETASGSPDTQYF | TGTGCCAGCAGTGAAACGGCTAGCGGGAGTCCAGATACGCAGTATTTT
TRBD2 | TRBJ2-7 | TRBV16 | . | CASSPPQRGLAGVEQYF | TGTGCCAGCAGCCCACCCCAGAGGGGACTAGCGGGAGTAGAGCAGTACTTC